The 11 T cell receptor beta chains in this list originate from one sample, sequenced in a study of HIV-infected patients and healthy controls (dated by TCRdb to 2013 to 2016). To prepare the library, 5' RACE was applied. For sequencing, an Illumina MiSeq was employed. SuperScript III was used to reverse transcribe 500 ng RNA with primers targeting the alpha and beta constant regions. Separate alpha and beta chain libraries were made by chain-specific third strand synthesis with multiplexing indices. TCRdb cleaned the public reads at Q25 with fastp, built clones with MiXCR and kept in-frame beta chains. Entries that share a CDR3 protein sequence are merged under the most common genes and DNA. The sample table shows 8,000 to 10,000 distinct CDR3 sequences, and about 6.1% are seen once. About 7.7% of the sample is held by the ten biggest clonotypes. Whole blood was used without fractionating the cells, so the repertoire represented all peripheral T cells without sorting.

Sequencing was done on a sample of blood. Receptors originate from an adult in good health.

In this sample, this clonotype turned up a few times. The chain links TRBV20-1 to TRBJ2-1; D gene uncertain. Trimming took 3 bases from V and 0 from J, leaving 12 bases between them. This CDR3 comprises 15 residues. The germline V gene encodes CDR1 DFQATT and CDR2 SNEGSKA (reference sequence). The CDR3 region is CSASNLGRSYNEQFF. The CDR3 DNA reads as TGCAGTGCTAGTAACCTGGGCCGCTCCTACAATGAGCAGTTCTTC.

This clonotype is labeled as medium-sized. This chain joins TRBV28 and TRBJ1-1; no clear D gene. Trimming pared 7 bases from V and 1 base from J, leaving 10 bases between. Looked up from germline, CDR1 is MDHEN and CDR2 is SYDVKM. The CDR3 spans 13 residues. The chain's CDR3 is CASTGPPNTEAFF. Written as DNA, the CDR3 is TGTGCCAGCACCGGGCCTCCGAACACTGAAGCTTTCTTT.

This clonotype was counted ten times or more. The V and J genes are TRBV7-8 and TRBJ2-5; D unresolved. Trimming removed 2 bases from V and 1 base from J, with 8 bases in between. This CDR3 region has 14 residues. From germline, CDR1 is SGHVS and CDR2 FQNEAQ. This CDR3 is CASSLTQAQETQYF. CDR3 nucleotides: TGTGCCAGCAGCTTAACGCAGGCCCAAGAGACCCAGTACTTC.

This clonotype was seen at least ten times. V usage is TRBV20-1 and J usage is TRBJ2-5, with 7 nucleotides matching TRBD2. The length of the CDR3 is 12 residues. Germline V gene lookup returns CDR1 DFQATT and CDR2 SNEGSKA (reference sequence). The trim removed 4 bases at V and 6 bases at J, leaving 5 bases unmatched. The CDR3 here is CSAMRETQTQYF. CDR3 bases: TGCAGTGCTATGCGGGAGACCCAGACCCAGTACTTC.

This rearrangement joins TRBV23-1 to TRBJ2-6, with a weak D call TRBD1 (6 bases). TRBV23-1 is marked as an open reading frame, function uncertain. Deletions cut 0 bases from V and 0 bases from J, with 15 bases between. The CDR3 contains 19 residues. The CDR3 protein is CASSQSRGSGLSGANVLTF. DNA of the CDR3: TGCGCCAGCAGTCAATCGAGGGGGTCAGGGCTCTCTGGGGCCAACGTCCTGACTTTC.

The chain uses TRBV9 and TRBJ2-2; D unclear. V lost 0 bases, J lost 2 bases, and 5 bases lay in between. The V gene's germline CDR1 is SGDLS and CDR2 YYNGEE. There are 14 residues in the CDR3. CDR3 nucleotides: TGTGCCAGCAGCGTAGGGGCTAACACCGGGGAGCTGTTTTTT. Amino acid sequence: CASSVGANTGELFF.

This clonotype ranks as medium-sized. The chain couples TRBV13 to TRBJ2-3; 9 nucleotides match TRBD1. The CDR3 extends over 14 amino acids. The V and J ends lost 4 bases and 2 bases, in that order; junction bases with no gene match: 1. From germline, CDR1 is PRHDT and CDR2 FYEKMQ (reference sequence). Here the CDR3 DNA reads TGTGCCAGCAGCTGGACAGGGGTCACAGATACGCAGTATTTT. This translates into CASSWTGVTDTQYF.

The CDR3 spells CATSRYGQGRVADTQYF. CDR3 coding DNA: TGTGCCACCAGCAGATATGGACAGGGGCGGGTGGCAGATACGCAGTATTTT. The chain combines TRBV15 with TRBJ2-3, with 9 bases lining up with TRBD1. V gave up 2 bases and J gave up 4 bases; unmatched junction bases: 10. CDR1 is LNHNV and CDR2 is YYDKDF in the germline V gene (reference sequence). This CDR3 spans 17 amino acids.

By share, this clonotype counts as medium-sized (0.01 to 0.1%). The chain joins TRBV6-6 to TRBJ2-6; D is ambiguous. The V and J ends lost 0 bases and 0 bases respectively, with 3 bases between them. The CDR3 spans 15 residues. Germline assignment: CDR1 MNHNY and CDR2 SVGAGI (reference sequence). The CDR3 DNA reads as TGTGCCAGCAGTTACTCTCGCTCTGGGGCCAACGTCCTGACTTTC. Its translation is CASSYSRSGANVLTF.

This clonotype is medium-sized within its sample. The chain is built from TRBV19 and TRBJ2-2; a possible D gene is TRBD2 (6 bases). Germline V gene data show CDR1 as LNHDA and CDR2 as SQIVND (reference sequence). Between the trimmed V and J ends, which lost 8 bases and 11 bases, there was a span of 15 bases. The CDR3 has 12 residues. The CDR3 region is CASSPWRAELFF. In DNA form, the CDR3 reads TGTGCCAGTTCCCCTTGGAGGGCAGAGCTGTTTTTT.

By share, this clonotype ranks as medium-sized. The chain links TRBV20-1 to TRBJ2-5; 10 bases line up with TRBD1. Germline lookup yields CDR1 DFQATT and CDR2 SNEGSKA (reference sequence). This CDR3 contains 16 residues. J gave up 3 bases and V 1 base, and 8 bases lay outside the gene matches. CDR3 amino acids: CSARVGTGAVEETQYF. As DNA, the CDR3 is TGCAGTGCTAGAGTTGGGACAGGGGCGGTTGAAGAGACCCAGTACTTC.